Below, 21 T cell receptor beta chains from the same sample are listed, as sequenced in a study of T cell changes during pregnancy in multiple sclerosis. Some clones are missing from TCRdb's copy, which holds only in-frame ones; the method was immunoSEQ multiplex PCR. The profile covers about 40,000 clones, with around 94% appearing a single time and 1.5% to 2% taken by the ten largest. Sequences were derived from peripheral blood, sampled in the third trimester of pregnancy. These receptors came from a female donor with multiple sclerosis, enrolled in a pregnancy study.

This sequence joins TRBV13 and TRBJ2-5; 7 positions match TRBD1. The germline CDR1 and CDR2 sequences are PRHDT and FYEKMQ (reference sequence). The trim removed 4 bases at V and 6 bases at J, leaving 8 bases unmatched. CDR3 length: 14 amino acids. This CDR3 is CASSSPRQGQTQYF. CDR3 nucleotides: TGTGCCAGCAGCTCTCCTAGACAGGGCCAGACCCAGTACTTC.

This chain uses TRBV6-5 with TRBJ1-1; TRBD1 is a possible D gene (5 bases). CDR3 length: 15 residues. V lost 2 bases and J 5 bases, leaving 15 bases between the germline ends. Germline CDR1 and CDR2: MNHEY and SVGAGI. Here the CDR3 reads CASSYASGLLTEAFF. CDR3 DNA sequence: TGTGCCAGCAGTTACGCCTCAGGGCTTTTGACTGAAGCTTTCTTT.

This clone was detected a few times. The chain recombines TRBV7-2 with TRBJ1-2; tentative D call: TRBD1 (6 bases). The CDR3 covers 13 residues. The V end was cut by 3 bases, the J end by 6 bases, with 11 bases between. CDR1 and CDR2 (germline): SGHTA, FQGNSA. The CDR3: CASSFKRTDGYTF. CDR3 DNA sequence: TGTGCCAGCAGCTTTAAGCGGACAGATGGCTACACCTTC.

The gene calls are TRBV20-1 and TRBJ2-3; D call uncertain. The CDR3 length is 11 residues. Germline assignment: CDR1 DFQATT and CDR2 SNEGSKA (reference sequence). This chain's CDR3 is CTEECTDTQYF. As DNA, the CDR3 is TGCACCGAAGAGTGCACAGATACGCAGTATTTT.

V gene TRBV7-9 combines with J gene TRBJ2-7, with 8 bases identical to TRBD2. V was clipped by 8 bases and J by 3 bases; unmatched bases: 6. CDR3 length: 13 amino acids. From germline, CDR1 is SEHNR and CDR2 FQNEAQ (reference sequence). CDR3 DNA: TGTGCCAGCCTCGATAGCGGGAACTACGAGCAGTACTTC. It encodes CASLDSGNYEQYF. The whole variable domain, remainder taken from reference TRBV7-9 and TRBJ2-7, is DTGVSQNPRHKITKRGQNVTFRCDPISEHNRLYWYRQTLGQGPEFLTYFQNEAQLEKSRLLSDRFSAERPKGSFSTLEIQRTEQGDSAMYLCASLDSGNYEQYFGPGTRLTVT.

This rearrangement joins TRBV5-4 to TRBJ2-7; TRBD2 is a possible D gene (6 bases). The germline CDR1 and CDR2 sequences are SGHNT and YYREEE (reference sequence). The V and J ends lost 7 bases and 6 bases respectively, with 20 bases between them. The CDR3 runs to 14 residues. The CDR3 region is CASRPAGGPREQYF. The DNA for the CDR3 is TGTGCCAGCCGCCCCGCAGGAGGGCCTCGCGAGCAGTACTTC.

J is TRBJ2-5 and V is TRBV6-4; weak D call: TRBD2 (5 bases). V gave up 10 bases and J gave up 2 bases, with 17 bases separating them. This CDR3 is 14 amino acids long. Germline V gene lookup returns CDR1 MRHNA and CDR2 SNTAGT. The CDR3 spells CATFLWRQQETQYF. CDR3 coding DNA: TGTGCCACCTTCCTTTGGAGGCAGCAAGAGACCCAGTACTTC.

The V gene is TRBV19, the J gene TRBJ1-2, with 7 bases fitting TRBD1. V gave up 8 bases and J gave up 3 bases; unmatched junction bases: 9. CDR1 is LNHDA and CDR2 is SQIVND in the germline V gene (reference sequence). There are 14 residues in the CDR3. CDR3: CASLGRGLYYGYTF. Written as DNA, the CDR3 is TGTGCCAGTCTCGGAAGGGGGCTTTACTATGGCTACACCTTC.

The V call is TRBV19, the J call TRBJ2-1; the D gene is possibly TRBD1 (6 bases). Trimming cost V 7 bases and J 8 bases, with 18 bases left between them. The CDR3 is 14 residues long. The germline V gene has CDR1 LNHDA and CDR2 SQIVND (reference sequence). CDR3 sequence reads: CASTRGHPSDEQFF. The CDR3 DNA reads as TGTGCCAGTACCCGGGGACACCCCTCGGATGAGCAGTTCTTC. The full variable domain, rest sourced from reference TRBV19 and TRBJ2-1, is DGGITQSPKYLFRKEGQNVTLSCEQNLNHDAMYWYRQDPGQGLRLIYYSQIVNDFQKGDIAEGYSVSREKKESFPLTVTSAQKNPTAFYLCASTRGHPSDEQFFGPGTRLTVL.

The gene calls are TRBV7-8 and TRBJ1-1; D not certain. V shed 5 bases and J shed 4 bases, with 17 bases lying between them. This CDR3 has 15 amino acids. Per the germline V gene, CDR1 is SGHVS and CDR2 is FQNEAQ. DNA for the CDR3: TGTGCCAGCAGCGCACAGAGGGTTTCGGGCACTGAAGCTTTCTTT. This encodes CASSAQRVSGTEAFF.

The chain joins TRBV5-6 to TRBJ1-1, with D hard to call. V lost 0 bases to trimming and J lost 9 bases, with 12 bases between them. The CDR3 is 13 residues long. Germline V CDR1 and CDR2: SGHDT, YYEEEE. CDR3 loop: CASSLGLEHKAFF. The CDR3 DNA reads TGTGCCAGCAGCTTGGGATTGGAGCACAAAGCTTTCTTT.

The CDR3 reads CASSQESAGGEGPYEQYF. The CDR3, as DNA: TGCGCCAGCAGCCAAGAATCGGCGGGGGGGGAGGGTCCGTACGAGCAGTACTTC. The chain is built from TRBV4-3 and TRBJ2-7; TRBD2 aligns across 9 bases. The germline gives CDR1 LGHNA, CDR2 YSLEER. The CDR3 has 18 residues. Losses at the gene ends were 0 bases for V and 4 bases for J; bases not matched to a gene: 13.

The rearrangement links TRBV5-1 to TRBJ2-6; D is perhaps TRBD2 (6 bases). The CDR3 totals 17 residues. Germline CDR1 is SGHRS and CDR2 is YFSETQ. V was cut by 0 bases and J by 0 bases, with 10 bases left in between. The chain's CDR3 is CASSLEEGLSGANVLTF. CDR3 bases: TGCGCCAGCAGCTTGGAGGAGGGGCTCTCTGGGGCCAACGTCCTGACTTTC.

In its sample, this clone was seen once. V is TRBV7-2 and J is TRBJ1-5, with 7 bases identical to TRBD1. This CDR3 has 13 residues. Germline V CDR1 and CDR2: SGHTA, FQGNSA. V gave up 2 bases and J gave up 6 bases; unmatched junction bases: 1. For the CDR3, the DNA is TGTGCCAGCAGCTTACAGGGGGGTCAGCCCCAGCATTTT. Its translation: CASSLQGGQPQHF. Full variable domain (rest looked up from reference TRBV7-2 and TRBJ1-5): GAGVSQSPSNKVTEKGKDVELRCDPISGHTALYWYRQSLGQGLEFLIYFQGNSAPDKSGLPSDRFSAERTGGSVSTLTIQRTQQEDSAVYLCASSLQGGQPQHFGDGTRLSIL.

This sequence joins TRBV13 and TRBJ2-5; D is unclear. V was pared by 6 bases and J by 5 bases, with 7 bases between. CDR1 and CDR2 from the germline V gene are PRHDT and FYEKMQ (reference sequence). CDR3 length: 11 residues. CDR3 in amino acids: CASSYGETQYF. CDR3 nucleotides: TGTGCCAGCAGTTACGGGGAGACCCAGTACTTC.

The rearrangement links TRBV18 to TRBJ2-7; possible D gene TRBD2, 5 bases. Germline values: CDR1 KGHSH, CDR2 LQKENI. The CDR3 loop spans 12 amino acids. Trimming removed 6 bases from V and 3 bases from J, with 9 bases in between. CDR3 bases: TGTGCCAGCTCTAACCGGGGCTACGAGCAGTACTTC. This gives the protein CASSNRGYEQYF.

This clone has just one count. The chain combines TRBV2 with TRBJ2-3; maybe TRBD1 (6 bases). Looked up from germline, CDR1 is SNHLY and CDR2 is FYNNEI. The CDR3 is 14 residues long. Trimming removed 2 bases from V and 0 bases from J, with 6 bases in between. The CDR3 nucleotides are TGTGCCAGCAGTGAAAGGGGGAGCACAGATACGCAGTATTTT. Its translation is CASSERGSTDTQYF.

The genes are TRBV28 and TRBJ2-2; 7 positions match TRBD2. The germline V gene encodes CDR1 MDHEN and CDR2 SYDVKM. There are 15 residues in the CDR3. The trim removed 3 bases at V and 5 bases at J, leaving 6 bases unmatched. The CDR3 spells CASSFLRGGTGELFF. CDR3 nucleotides: TGTGCCAGCAGTTTCTTAAGGGGAGGGACCGGGGAGCTGTTTTTT.

The chain uses TRBV19 and TRBJ2-1, with 7 bases matching TRBD1. Germline V CDR1 and CDR2: LNHDA, SQIVND (reference sequence). The length of the CDR3 is 14 residues. V trimming: 4 bases; J trimming: 7 bases; junction bases outside the gene matches: 7. The CDR3 reads CASSTQGFPNEQFF. The DNA of the CDR3 is TGTGCCAGTAGTACACAGGGGTTTCCAAATGAGCAGTTCTTC.

The chain joins TRBV7-9 to TRBJ2-1; TRBD2 is a possible D gene (5 bases). Germline CDR1 reads SEHNR; CDR2 reads FQNEAQ (reference sequence). This CDR3 has 13 amino acids. V was cut by 8 bases and J by 4 bases, with 12 bases left in between. The DNA of the CDR3 is TGTGCCAGCTCGCGAGCGGATTACAATGAGCAGTTCTTC. Its protein product is CASSRADYNEQFF.

The rearrangement uses TRBV7-9 and TRBJ2-5; D remains ambiguous. The CDR3 totals 15 residues. The germline gives CDR1 SEHNR, CDR2 FQNEAQ (reference sequence). V was clipped by 5 bases and J by 5 bases, with 18 bases between them. In DNA, the CDR3 is TGTGCCAGCAGCCATATGGCGGATTTTCCGGAGACCCAGTACTTC. Its translation is CASSHMADFPETQYF. Combining the CDR3 with reference TRBV7-9 and TRBJ2-5 gives the whole variable domain DTGVSQNPRHKITKRGQNVTFRCDPISEHNRLYWYRQTLGQGPEFLTYFQNEAQLEKSRLLSDRFSAERPKGSFSTLEIQRTEQGDSAMYLCASSHMADFPETQYFGPGTRLLVL.